These 25 T cell receptor beta chains share one sample of origin, sequenced in a study of lymphopenia after photon versus proton radiotherapy. Measured with immunoSEQ multiplex PCR; TCRdb has only the in-frame clones, and not every one. The profile shows 55,000 to 75,000 clones, roughly 91% of them singletons. Sequencing used peripheral blood, obtained from a patient treated with photon-based radiotherapy. The receptors derive from a woman between 65 and 79 years old with pancreatic cancer.

This chain links TRBV6-5 with TRBJ2-3; D not certain. Trimming removed 6 bases from V and 6 bases from J, with 16 bases in between. CDR1 and CDR2 (germline): MNHEY, SVGAGI. The CDR3 loop spans 14 amino acids. The CDR3 DNA reads TGTGCCAGCAGCCCCCCCGGACCGTGGGATACGCAGTATTTT. Translated: CASSPPGPWDTQYF.

The chain has TRBV5-1 and TRBJ2-5, with unresolved D. Trimming shortened V by 4 bases and J by 5 bases, and 12 bases separated the two germline ends. Germline CDR1 SGHRS, CDR2 YFSETQ. The CDR3 is 13 residues long. CDR3 coding DNA: TGCGCCAGCAGCGTTTCCGCAAAGGAGACCCAGTACTTC. It encodes CASSVSAKETQYF.

V and J are TRBV10-3 and TRBJ2-7; 12 bases align to TRBD1. V lost 2 bases and J lost 5; bases outside the gene matches: 4. Germline values: CDR1 ENHRY, CDR2 SYGVKD. The CDR3 totals 15 residues. CDR3 residues: CAISEGGTGGHEQYF. CDR3 nucleotide sequence: TGTGCCATCAGTGAGGGCGGGACAGGGGGCCACGAGCAGTACTTC.

This clone was observed once. This chain connects TRBV5-1 to TRBJ2-1, with TRBD1 matching over 7 bases. The CDR3 totals 15 residues. Looked up from germline, CDR1 is SGHRS and CDR2 is YFSETQ. Trimming cost V 0 bases and J 4 bases; bases outside gene matches: 4. CDR3: CASSLVGTEYNEQFF. The CDR3 DNA sequence: TGCGCCAGCAGCTTGGTCGGGACAGAGTACAATGAGCAGTTCTTC.

J is TRBJ1-1 and V is TRBV5-4; TRBD1 might be the D (5 bases). Trimming took off 4 bases at V and 5 bases at J, with 18 bases between the two ends. The CDR3 is 15 amino acids. Germline V gene data show CDR1 as SGHNT and CDR2 as YYREEE (reference sequence). CDR3 sequence (DNA): TGTGCCAGCAGCCCACCCCCAGGGACGGCAACTGAAGCTTTCTTT. Amino acids: CASSPPPGTATEAFF.

The V call is TRBV28, the J call TRBJ2-7, with unresolved D. The CDR3 is 14 residues long. The ends were cut back, 2 bases at V and 0 bases at J, with 8 bases in the middle. Per the germline V gene, CDR1 is MDHEN and CDR2 is SYDVKM. CDR3 in amino acids: CASSLRAPSYEQYF. Here the CDR3 DNA reads TGTGCCAGCAGTTTAAGGGCTCCCTCCTACGAGCAGTACTTC.

V gene TRBV2 combines with J gene TRBJ1-4; possibly TRBD1 for D (6 bases). V lost 3 bases to trimming and J lost 7 bases, with 12 bases between them. The V gene's germline CDR1 is SNHLY and CDR2 FYNNEI. The CDR3 loop spans 14 amino acids. The CDR3 loop is CASSEEQGPEKLFF. In DNA, the CDR3 is TGTGCCAGCAGTGAGGAACAGGGCCCTGAAAAACTGTTTTTT.

The chain combines TRBV28 with TRBJ2-2; D possibly corresponds to TRBD2 (6 bases). Per germline, CDR1 MDHEN and CDR2 SYDVKM. V lost 5 bases and J 3 bases, leaving 16 bases between the germline ends. This CDR3 is 16 amino acids long. As DNA, the CDR3 is TGTGCCAGCAGTCCCCATAGCGGTGGCTACACCGGGGAGCTGTTTTTT. It encodes CASSPHSGGYTGELFF.

CDR3 bases: TGTGCCAGCAGCCGGGGAATCGGGGGCCGGGAGACCCAGTACTTC. Residues: CASSRGIGGRETQYF. The chain combines TRBV7-9 with TRBJ2-5, with D possibly called TRBD1 or TRBD2 (6 bases each). CDR1 SEHNR and CDR2 FQNEAQ come from the germline V gene (reference sequence). The CDR3 length is 15 residues. The V end was cut by 5 bases, the J end by 5 bases, with 18 bases between.

The chain employs TRBV6-5 and TRBJ2-7; 7 positions agree with TRBD1. Germline V gene sequence: CDR1 MNHEY, CDR2 SVGAGI. The CDR3 has 13 residues. V was pared by 2 bases and J by 4 bases, with 2 bases of the junction left unmatched. CDR3 DNA sequence: TGTGCCAGCAGTTACACCAGGGGGTACGAGCAGTACTTC. Translating gives CASSYTRGYEQYF.

This clone has a single count. The rearrangement links TRBV4-2 to TRBJ1-3; possibly TRBD1 for D (5 bases). Trimming removed 5 bases from V and 3 bases from J, with 8 bases in between. Germline V gene data show CDR1 as LGHNA and CDR2 as YNFKEQ. The CDR3 spans 13 residues. The CDR3 loop reads CASSLGVGNTIYF. CDR3 DNA: TGTGCCAGCAGCTTAGGGGTTGGAAACACCATATATTTT.

A single count supports this clone. Here the CDR3 reads CSVARGVEEKLFF. As DNA, the CDR3 is TGCAGCGTTGCACGGGGAGTGGAGGAAAAACTGTTTTTT. The chain joins TRBV29-1 to TRBJ1-4; D ambiguous. Germline CDR1 is SQVTM and CDR2 is ANQGSEA. The CDR3 sequence is 13 residues long. V lost 4 bases to trimming and J lost 8 bases, with 14 bases between them.

This sequence joins TRBV11-2 and TRBJ2-7; perhaps TRBD1 as D (5 bases). This CDR3 contains 14 residues. V was clipped by 1 base and J by 6 bases, with 13 bases between them. Germline V lookup: CDR1 SGHAT, CDR2 FQNNGV. The CDR3 DNA reads TGTGCCAGCAGCTTAGTATCGACAACAGGCGAGCAGTACTTC. Its protein is CASSLVSTTGEQYF.

V is TRBV2 and J is TRBJ1-2, with D possibly TRBD1 on 5 matching bases. Germline V gene sequence: CDR1 SNHLY, CDR2 FYNNEI. The V gene lost 10 bases and the J gene lost 7 bases, with 19 bases spanning the gap. This CDR3 spans 13 amino acids. CDR3 loop: CATSRNTDSGYTF. Here the CDR3 DNA reads TGTGCCACAAGTCGAAATACCGACAGTGGCTACACCTTC. The variable domain in full, completed from reference TRBV2 and TRBJ1-2, reads EPEVTQTPSHQVTQMGQEVILRCVPISNHLYFYWYRQILGQKVEFLVSFYNNEISEKSEIFDDQFSVERPDGSNFTLKIRSTKLEDSAMYFCATSRNTDSGYTFGSGTRLTVV.

The genes are TRBV11-2 and TRBJ2-5; 12 nucleotides align to TRBD1. The junction had 10 bases not matched to a gene; V was cut back by 4 bases and J by 1 base. From germline, CDR1 is SGHAT and CDR2 FQNNGV. The CDR3 consists of 18 residues. CDR3 residues: CASSSLRDRGLFQETQYF. DNA of the CDR3: TGTGCCAGCAGCTCCCTCCGGGACAGGGGGCTGTTCCAAGAGACCCAGTACTTC.

J is TRBJ1-1 and V is TRBV11-2; weak D call: TRBD1 (5 bases). Germline-derived CDR1 and CDR2 are SGHAT and FQNNGV. The CDR3 consists of 17 residues. Trimming pared 2 bases from V and 1 base from J, leaving 17 bases between. The CDR3 region has the DNA TGTGCCAGCAGCTTAAAACGAGGAGGGGCCGCGAACACTGAAGCTTTCTTT. This codes for CASSLKRGGAANTEAFF.

The chain recombines TRBV5-6 with TRBJ2-5; D is perhaps TRBD1 (6 bases). V was shortened by 5 bases and J by 5 bases, with 19 bases between the two germline ends. CDR1 SGHDT and CDR2 YYEEEE come from the germline V gene. The CDR3 covers 15 residues. The CDR3 DNA sequence: TGTGCCAGCAGTTTCAGGGGAATTGGTATGGAGACCCAGTACTTC. Translating gives CASSFRGIGMETQYF.

The CDR3 loop is CASSESGGLNRVTGANVLTF. The DNA for the CDR3 is TGCGCCAGCAGTGAGTCGGGGGGCTTGAACAGGGTAACTGGGGCCAACGTCCTGACTTTC. The rearrangement joins TRBV10-2 to TRBJ2-6; the D call may be TRBD1 or TRBD2 (6 bases each). The V end lost 0 bases, the J end lost 2 bases, and 20 bases lay between the germline ends. CDR1 and CDR2 (germline): WSHSY, SAAADI. The CDR3 runs 20 residues.

The chain couples TRBV2 to TRBJ2-1, with D uncertain. CDR3 size: 11 residues. Germline CDR1 and CDR2: SNHLY and FYNNEI. V was clipped by 4 bases and J by 9 bases, with 7 bases between them. CDR3 loop: CASSGFTEQFF. For the CDR3, the DNA is TGTGCCAGCAGTGGATTCACTGAGCAGTTCTTC.

This clone has just one count. V and J are TRBV7-3 and TRBJ2-5, with 10 bases that match TRBD1. The CDR3 has 14 amino acids. Germline CDR1 and CDR2: SGHTA and FQGTGA. V lost 4 bases, J lost 5 bases, and 4 bases stayed unmatched. CDR3 bases: TGTGCCAGCAGCTCGACAGGGGGCGACGAGACCCAGTACTTC. Protein: CASSSTGGDETQYF.

The chain has TRBV12-5 and TRBJ2-1, with TRBD2 identical over 10 bases. This CDR3 spans 15 amino acids. Trimming removed 6 bases from V and 2 bases from J; junction bases left unmatched: 4. Germline CDR1 and CDR2: LGHNT and FRNRAP. The CDR3 reads CASGQTSGTYNEQFF. DNA for the CDR3: TGTGCTAGTGGGCAAACTAGCGGGACCTACAATGAGCAGTTCTTC.

This clone was seen just once. This chain connects TRBV19 to TRBJ2-1; 7 positions agree with TRBD2. Trimming removed 3 bases from V and 7 bases from J; junction bases left unmatched: 12. This CDR3 contains 16 residues. CDR1 is LNHDA and CDR2 is SQIVND in the germline V gene (reference sequence). The CDR3 region has the DNA TGTGCCAGTAGTATCCTAGCGGCCATGGGGTCAAATGAGCAGTTCTTC. It yields the protein CASSILAAMGSNEQFF.

The gene calls are TRBV7-9 and TRBJ2-5; TRBD1 is a possible D gene (6 bases). This CDR3 has 14 amino acids. V was pared by 5 bases and J by 1 base, with 11 bases between. Per the germline V gene, CDR1 is SEHNR and CDR2 is FQNEAQ (reference sequence). CDR3 loop: CASSKGQTQETQYF. The DNA for the CDR3 is TGTGCCAGCAGCAAAGGACAGACCCAAGAGACCCAGTACTTC. Supplemented by reference TRBV7-9 and TRBJ2-5, the full variable domain reads DTGVSQNPRHKITKRGQNVTFRCDPISEHNRLYWYRQTLGQGPEFLTYFQNEAQLEKSRLLSDRFSAERPKGSFSTLEIQRTEQGDSAMYLCASSKGQTQETQYFGPGTRLLVL.

The chain links TRBV28 to TRBJ1-4; TRBD1 matches 11 bases. V dropped 2 bases and J dropped 10; count of bases not matched to a gene: 3. The CDR3 has 14 amino acids. Per the germline V gene, CDR1 is MDHEN and CDR2 is SYDVKM. The CDR3: CASSLGDRGVKLFF. The CDR3 DNA reads TGTGCCAGCAGTTTAGGGGACAGGGGGGTAAAACTGTTTTTT.

The count of this clone is one. The chain couples TRBV6-5 to TRBJ1-4; 9 bases are a match to TRBD1. Per the germline V gene, CDR1 is MNHEY and CDR2 is SVGAGI. This CDR3 comprises 14 residues. J was trimmed by 7 bases and V by 6 bases; bases with no gene match: 6. CDR3 sequence (DNA): TGTGCCAGCAGACCCGGGACAGGGTCTGAAAAACTGTTTTTT. Its translation is CASRPGTGSEKLFF.